This T cell receptor (beta chain) was captured by sequencing in a study of regulatory T cells in long-lasting Graves disease. In building TCR beta libraries, iRepertoire HTBI primers were used together with Arm-PCR of CDR3 regions. Using its own MiXCR run on the multiplex PCR reads, TCRdb lists one record per CDR3 protein. The repertoire holds approximately 290,000 distinct CDR3 sequences, with around 23% as singletons. On this clonotype itself: Antigen unknown.

The V gene's germline CDR1 is LGHNA and CDR2 YSLEER. V lost 4 bases and J 3 bases, leaving 16 bases between the germline ends. The CDR3 runs 15 residues. Time point meaning: persistent/refractory GD, antithyroid drugs over 5 years with positive TRAb. The TCR library was made from RNA that had been extracted from PBMCs in TRIzol. Study observations and caveats: Examination was confined to peripheral blood, excluding thyroid tissue.

The specimen comprised peripheral blood mononuclear cells (PBMCs), sampled when the disease was refractory, from a patient treated with antithyroid drugs. The receptor was derived from a female donor with Graves disease. V is TRBV4-3 and J is TRBJ2-7, with D tentatively TRBD2 (5 bases). As DNA, the CDR3 is TGCGCCAGCAGCCGAGGCCGGGATACCCACTACGAGCAGTACTTC. Amino acids: CASSRGRDTHYEQYF.